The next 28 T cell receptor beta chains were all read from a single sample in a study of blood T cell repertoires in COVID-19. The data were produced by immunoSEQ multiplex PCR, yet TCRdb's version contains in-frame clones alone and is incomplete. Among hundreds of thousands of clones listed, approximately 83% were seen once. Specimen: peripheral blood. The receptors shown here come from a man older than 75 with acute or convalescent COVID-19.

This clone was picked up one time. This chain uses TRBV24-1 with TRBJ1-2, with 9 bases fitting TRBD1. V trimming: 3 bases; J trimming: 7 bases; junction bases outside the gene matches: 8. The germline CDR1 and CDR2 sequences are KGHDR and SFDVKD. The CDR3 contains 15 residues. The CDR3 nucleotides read TGTGCCACCAGTGATCCCTCGGGGACAGGGTCTGGCTACACCTTC. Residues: CATSDPSGTGSGYTF.

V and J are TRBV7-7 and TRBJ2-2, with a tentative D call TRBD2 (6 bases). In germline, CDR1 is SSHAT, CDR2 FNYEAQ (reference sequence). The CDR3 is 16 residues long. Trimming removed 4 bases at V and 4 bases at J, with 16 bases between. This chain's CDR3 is CASSSSAIMATGELFF. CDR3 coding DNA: TGTGCCAGCAGCTCTAGCGCCATTATGGCCACCGGGGAGCTGTTTTTT.

The CDR3 spells CASSRTGAHSYEQYF. The DNA of the CDR3 is TGTGCCAGCAGTCGGACAGGGGCCCACTCCTACGAGCAGTACTTC. The chain is built from TRBV27 and TRBJ2-7; TRBD1 agrees at 9 bases. The germline V gene has CDR1 MNHEY and CDR2 SMNVEV (reference sequence). After removal of 5 bases from V and 0 bases from J, the junction contained 5 bases not matched to a gene. There are 15 residues in the CDR3.

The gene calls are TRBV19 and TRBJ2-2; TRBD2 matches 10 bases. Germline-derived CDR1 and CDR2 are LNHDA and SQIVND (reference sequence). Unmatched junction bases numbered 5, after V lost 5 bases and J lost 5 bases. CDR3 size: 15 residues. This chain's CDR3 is CASSFRTSGTGELFF. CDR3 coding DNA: TGTGCCAGTAGTTTTCGGACTAGCGGAACCGGGGAGCTGTTTTTT.

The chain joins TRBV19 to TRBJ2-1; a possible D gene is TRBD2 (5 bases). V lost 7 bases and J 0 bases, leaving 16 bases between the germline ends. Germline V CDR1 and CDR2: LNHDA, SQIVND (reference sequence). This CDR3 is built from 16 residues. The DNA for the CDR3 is TGTGCCAGTACCGCAGCGAGGGCCAGCTCCTACAATGAGCAGTTCTTC. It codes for CASTAARASSYNEQFF.

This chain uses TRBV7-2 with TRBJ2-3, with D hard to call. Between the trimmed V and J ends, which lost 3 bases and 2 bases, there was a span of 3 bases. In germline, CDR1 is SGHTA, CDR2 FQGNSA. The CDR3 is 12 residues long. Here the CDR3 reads CASSFNTDTQYF. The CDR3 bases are TGTGCCAGCAGCTTCAACACAGATACGCAGTATTTT.

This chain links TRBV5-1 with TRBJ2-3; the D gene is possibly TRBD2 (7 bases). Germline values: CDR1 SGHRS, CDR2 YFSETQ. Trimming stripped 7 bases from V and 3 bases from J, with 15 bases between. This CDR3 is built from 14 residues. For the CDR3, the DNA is TGCGCCAGCCAAGGGGGGCGGGAGACAGATACGCAGTATTTT. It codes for CASQGGRETDTQYF.

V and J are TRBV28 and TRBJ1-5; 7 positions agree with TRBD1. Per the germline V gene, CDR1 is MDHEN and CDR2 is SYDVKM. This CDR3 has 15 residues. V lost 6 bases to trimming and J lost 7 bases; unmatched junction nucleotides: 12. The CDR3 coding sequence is TGTGCCAGCAGCTCCGGACAGGTTGGTATGCAGCCCCAGCATTTT. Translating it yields CASSSGQVGMQPQHF. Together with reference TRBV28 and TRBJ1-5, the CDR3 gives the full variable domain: DVKVTQSSRYLVKRTGEKVFLECVQDMDHENMFWYRQDPGLGLRLIYFSYDVKMKEKGDIPEGYSVSREKKERFSLILESASTNQTSMYLCASSSGQVGMQPQHFGDGTRLSIL.

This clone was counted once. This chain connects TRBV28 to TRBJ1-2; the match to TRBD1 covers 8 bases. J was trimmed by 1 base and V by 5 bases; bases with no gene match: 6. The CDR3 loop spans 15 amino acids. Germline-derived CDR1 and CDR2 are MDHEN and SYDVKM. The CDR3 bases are TGTGCCAGCAGTCCCCGGGACAGGCGTAACTATGGCTACACCTTC. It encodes CASSPRDRRNYGYTF.

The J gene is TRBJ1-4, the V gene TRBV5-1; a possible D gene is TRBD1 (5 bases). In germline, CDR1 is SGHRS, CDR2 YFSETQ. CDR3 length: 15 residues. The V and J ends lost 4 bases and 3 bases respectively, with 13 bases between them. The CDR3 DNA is TGCGCCAGCAGCACCAACGGGGGGGCTAATGAAAAACTGTTTTTT. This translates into CASSTNGGANEKLFF.

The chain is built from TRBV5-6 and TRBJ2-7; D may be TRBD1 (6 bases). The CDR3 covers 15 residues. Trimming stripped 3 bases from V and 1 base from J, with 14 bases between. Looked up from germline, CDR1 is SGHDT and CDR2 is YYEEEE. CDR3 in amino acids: CASSSRTALSYEQYF. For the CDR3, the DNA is TGTGCCAGCAGCTCCCGGACAGCATTATCCTACGAGCAGTACTTC.

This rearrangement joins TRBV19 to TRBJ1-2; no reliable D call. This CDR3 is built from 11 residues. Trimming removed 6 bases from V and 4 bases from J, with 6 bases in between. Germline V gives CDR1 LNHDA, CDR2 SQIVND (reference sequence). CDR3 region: CASRLFYGYTF. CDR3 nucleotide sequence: TGTGCCAGTAGACTGTTCTATGGCTACACCTTC. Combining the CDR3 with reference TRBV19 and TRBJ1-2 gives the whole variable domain DGGITQSPKYLFRKEGQNVTLSCEQNLNHDAMYWYRQDPGQGLRLIYYSQIVNDFQKGDIAEGYSVSREKKESFPLTVTSAQKNPTAFYLCASRLFYGYTFGSGTRLTVV.

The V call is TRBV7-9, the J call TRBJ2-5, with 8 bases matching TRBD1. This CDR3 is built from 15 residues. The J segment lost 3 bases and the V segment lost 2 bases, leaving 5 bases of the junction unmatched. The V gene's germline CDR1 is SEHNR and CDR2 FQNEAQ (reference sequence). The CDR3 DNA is TGTGCCAGCAGCTTATATACAGGGGGAGAAGAGACCCAGTACTTC. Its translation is CASSLYTGGEETQYF.

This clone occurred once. The CDR3 region is CASLDQGETQYF. In DNA form, the CDR3 reads TGTGCCAGCTTGGACCAGGGGGAGACCCAGTACTTC. This chain connects TRBV7-9 to TRBJ2-5; possibly TRBD1 for D (6 bases). The CDR3 is made up of 12 amino acids. Germline V gene sequence: CDR1 SEHNR, CDR2 FQNEAQ (reference sequence). The V and J ends lost 8 bases and 5 bases respectively, with 12 bases between them.

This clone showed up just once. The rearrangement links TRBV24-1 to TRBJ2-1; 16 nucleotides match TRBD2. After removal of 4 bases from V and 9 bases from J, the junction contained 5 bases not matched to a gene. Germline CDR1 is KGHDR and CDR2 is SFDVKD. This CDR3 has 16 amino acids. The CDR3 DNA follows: TGTGCCACCAGTGACCCCGGGACTAGCGGGAGGGGTGAGCAGTTCTTC. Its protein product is CATSDPGTSGRGEQFF.

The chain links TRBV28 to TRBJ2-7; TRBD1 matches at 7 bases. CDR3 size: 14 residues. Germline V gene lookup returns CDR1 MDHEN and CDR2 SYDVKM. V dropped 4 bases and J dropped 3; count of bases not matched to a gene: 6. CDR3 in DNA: TGTGCCAGCAGTTCCGGGACAGCGAGCTACGAGCAGTACTTC. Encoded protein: CASSSGTASYEQYF.

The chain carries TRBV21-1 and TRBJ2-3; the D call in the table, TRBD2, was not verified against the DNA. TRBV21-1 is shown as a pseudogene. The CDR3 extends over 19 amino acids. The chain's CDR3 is CASSRGLGLNFSSTDTQYF. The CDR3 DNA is TGTGCCAGCAGCAGGGGGCTGGGACTAAATTTTTCTAGCACAGATACGCAGTATTTT.

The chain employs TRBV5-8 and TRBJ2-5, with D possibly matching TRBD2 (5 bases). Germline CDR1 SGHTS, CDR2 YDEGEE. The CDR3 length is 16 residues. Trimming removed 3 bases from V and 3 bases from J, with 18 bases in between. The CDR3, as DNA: TGTGCCAGCAGCTCATGGACCGGACTCCGGGAAGAGACCCAGTACTTC. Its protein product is CASSSWTGLREETQYF.

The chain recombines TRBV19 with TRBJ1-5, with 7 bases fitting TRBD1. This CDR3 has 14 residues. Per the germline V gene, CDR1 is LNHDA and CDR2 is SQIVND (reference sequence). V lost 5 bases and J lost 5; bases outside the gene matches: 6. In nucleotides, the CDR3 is TGTGCCAGTAGTGACAGGGAGAGGCATCAGCCCCAGCATTTT. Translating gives CASSDRERHQPQHF.

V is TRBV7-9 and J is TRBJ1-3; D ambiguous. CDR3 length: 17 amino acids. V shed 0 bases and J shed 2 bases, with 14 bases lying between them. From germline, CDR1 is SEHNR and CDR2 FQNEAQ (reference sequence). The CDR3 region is CASSLAVGVVTGNTIYF. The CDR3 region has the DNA TGTGCCAGCAGCTTAGCGGTCGGGGTGGTAACTGGAAACACCATATATTTT. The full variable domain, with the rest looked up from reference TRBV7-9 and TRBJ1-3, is DTGVSQNPRHKITKRGQNVTFRCDPISEHNRLYWYRQTLGQGPEFLTYFQNEAQLEKSRLLSDRFSAERPKGSFSTLEIQRTEQGDSAMYLCASSLAVGVVTGNTIYFGEGSWLTVV.

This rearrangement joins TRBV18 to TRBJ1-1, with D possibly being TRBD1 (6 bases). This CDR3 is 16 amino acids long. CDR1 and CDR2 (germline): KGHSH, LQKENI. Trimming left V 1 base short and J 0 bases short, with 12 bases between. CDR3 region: CASSPRGHFMNTEAFF. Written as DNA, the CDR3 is TGTGCCAGCTCACCACGGGGACATTTCATGAACACTGAAGCTTTCTTT. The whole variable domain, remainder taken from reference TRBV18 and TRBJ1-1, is NAGVMQNPRHLVRRRGQEARLRCSPMKGHSHVYWYRQLPEEGLKFMVYLQKENIIDESGMPKERFSAEFPKEGPSILRIQQVVRGDSAAYFCASSPRGHFMNTEAFFGQGTRLTVV.

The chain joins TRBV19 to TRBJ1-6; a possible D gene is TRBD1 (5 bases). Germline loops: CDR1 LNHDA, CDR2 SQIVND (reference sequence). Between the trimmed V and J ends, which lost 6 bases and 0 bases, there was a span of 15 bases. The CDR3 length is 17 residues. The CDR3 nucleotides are TGTGCCAGTAGCCCGGGACTCGTGAGCTCCTATAATTCACCCCTCCACTTT. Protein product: CASSPGLVSSYNSPLHF.

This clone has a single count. CDR3 in DNA: TGTGCCAGCAGTGAAGTTAAGCGGGGGGGCCACGGGCACTACGAGCAGTACTTC. Translated, it gives CASSEVKRGGHGHYEQYF. This rearrangement joins TRBV2 to TRBJ2-7, with TRBD2 matching over 10 bases. CDR1 is SNHLY and CDR2 is FYNNEI in the germline V gene. The CDR3 extends over 18 amino acids. V gave up 1 base and J gave up 3 bases; unmatched junction bases: 12.

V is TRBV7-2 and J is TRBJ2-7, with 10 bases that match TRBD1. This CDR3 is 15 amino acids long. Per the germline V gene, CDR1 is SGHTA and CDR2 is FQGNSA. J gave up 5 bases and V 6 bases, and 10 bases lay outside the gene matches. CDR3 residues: CASSFLGQGRDEQYF. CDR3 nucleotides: TGTGCCAGCAGTTTCCTGGGACAGGGGCGCGACGAGCAGTACTTC.

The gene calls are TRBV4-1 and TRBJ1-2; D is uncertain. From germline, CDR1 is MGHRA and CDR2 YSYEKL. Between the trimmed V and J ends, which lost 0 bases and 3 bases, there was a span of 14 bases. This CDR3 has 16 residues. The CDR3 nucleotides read TGCGCCAGCAGCCAAGATTTTCCAGGTACCTACTATGGCTACACCTTC. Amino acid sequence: CASSQDFPGTYYGYTF.

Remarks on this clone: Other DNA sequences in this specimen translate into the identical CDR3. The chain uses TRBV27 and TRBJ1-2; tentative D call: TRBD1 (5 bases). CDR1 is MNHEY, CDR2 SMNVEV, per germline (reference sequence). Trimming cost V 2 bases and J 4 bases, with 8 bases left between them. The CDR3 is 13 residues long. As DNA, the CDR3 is TGTGCCAGCAGTTTAAGGGGTTTCTATGGCTACACCTTC. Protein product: CASSLRGFYGYTF.

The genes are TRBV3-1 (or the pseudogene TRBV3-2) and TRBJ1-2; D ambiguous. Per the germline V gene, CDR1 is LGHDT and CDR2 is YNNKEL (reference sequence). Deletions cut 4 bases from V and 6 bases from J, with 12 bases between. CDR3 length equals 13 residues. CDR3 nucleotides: TGTGCCAGCAGCCCACTGAGGGAGCATGGCTACACCTTC. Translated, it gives CASSPLREHGYTF.

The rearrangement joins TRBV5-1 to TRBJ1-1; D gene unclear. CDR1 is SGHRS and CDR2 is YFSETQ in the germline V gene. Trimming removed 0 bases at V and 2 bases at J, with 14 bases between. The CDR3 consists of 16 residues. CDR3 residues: CASSLEIPSPNTEAFF. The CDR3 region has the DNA TGCGCCAGCAGCTTGGAAATCCCAAGCCCCAACACTGAAGCTTTCTTT.